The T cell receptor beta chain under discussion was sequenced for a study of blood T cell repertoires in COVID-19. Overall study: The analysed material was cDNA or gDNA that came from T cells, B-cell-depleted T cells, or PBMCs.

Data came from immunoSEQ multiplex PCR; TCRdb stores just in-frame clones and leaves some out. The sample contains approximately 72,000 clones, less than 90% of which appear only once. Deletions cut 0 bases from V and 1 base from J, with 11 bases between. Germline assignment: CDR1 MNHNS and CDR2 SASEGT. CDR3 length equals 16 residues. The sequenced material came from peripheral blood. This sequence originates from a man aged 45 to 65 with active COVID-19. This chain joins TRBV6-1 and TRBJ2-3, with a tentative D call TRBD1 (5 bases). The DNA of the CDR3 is TGTGCCAGCAGTGAAGCATCCCAGGGCGGCACAGATACGCAGTATTTT. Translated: CASSEASQGGTDTQYF.